This T cell receptor beta chain was sequenced during a study of blood T cell repertoires in COVID-19. This clone turned up a few times. Profiled with immunoSEQ multiplex PCR; TCRdb holds only in-frame clones, not every one. The repertoire consists of around 280,000 clones, with around 81% occurring once and the leading ten covering about 4%. Sequencing input: peripheral blood. The source of this sequence is a woman in her fifties or sixties with active or convalescent COVID-19.

CDR3 nucleotides: TGTGCCAGAAGCGCCCGGACTAGCGAGCGGGACGAGCAGTACTTC. This sequence encodes CARSARTSERDEQYF. This sequence joins TRBV5-3 and TRBJ2-7; 9 bases line up with TRBD2. TRBV5-3 is reported as an ORF; its role is uncertain. This CDR3 is built from 15 residues. J gave up 5 bases and V 4 bases, and 10 bases lay outside the gene matches.